The clone carrying this T cell receptor beta chain appeared many times. The sample is drawn from a study of T cells in Graves' hyperthyroidism and ophthalmopathy. This CDR3 contains 16 residues. The germline V gene has CDR1 MNHEY and CDR2 SVGAGI. V was trimmed by 0 bases and J by 7 bases, leaving 16 bases between them. Authors of the study amplified TCR beta CDR3 regions from RNA transcripts. The HTBI primer set served for first-round RT-PCR of the TCR CDR3. TCRdb re-called the multiplex PCR reads with MiXCR, one entry per CDR3 protein. The sample yields around 480,000 distinct CDR3 sequences, roughly an eighth seen once.

J is TRBJ2-1 and V is TRBV6-5, with D possibly matching TRBD1 (5 bases). The sample taken for sequencing was blood. The receptor was derived from a woman in her late teens or twenties with Graves' hyperthyroidism. CDR3 nucleotides: TGTGCCAGCAGTTACTCGATCCCTGCAGGGCTTAATGAGCAGTTCTTC. It specifies CASSYSIPAGLNEQFF.